This TCR beta chain is drawn from a study of blood T cell repertoires in COVID-19. CDR3 length: 14 amino acids. V was clipped by 4 bases and J by 2 bases; unmatched bases: 0. In germline, CDR1 is SNHLY, CDR2 FYNNEI. Participants came from about 24 US areas, aged roughly 18 to 100 years. Cohorts were based on clinical histories the participants reported. This table comes from immunoSEQ multiplex PCR, and its TCRdb copy is limited to in-frame clones, with some not included. The data contain about 230,000 clones, approximately 90% of them singletons. The sequencing sample was made of PBMCs or T cells enriched from blood (not recorded which). This sequence originates from a young man who had recovered from COVID-19. The chain employs TRBV2 and TRBJ2-1; 9 bases agree with TRBD1. CDR3 in DNA: TGTGCCAGCAGTGGGACAGGGGCCTACAATGAGCAGTTCTTC. Translation gives CASSGTGAYNEQFF.